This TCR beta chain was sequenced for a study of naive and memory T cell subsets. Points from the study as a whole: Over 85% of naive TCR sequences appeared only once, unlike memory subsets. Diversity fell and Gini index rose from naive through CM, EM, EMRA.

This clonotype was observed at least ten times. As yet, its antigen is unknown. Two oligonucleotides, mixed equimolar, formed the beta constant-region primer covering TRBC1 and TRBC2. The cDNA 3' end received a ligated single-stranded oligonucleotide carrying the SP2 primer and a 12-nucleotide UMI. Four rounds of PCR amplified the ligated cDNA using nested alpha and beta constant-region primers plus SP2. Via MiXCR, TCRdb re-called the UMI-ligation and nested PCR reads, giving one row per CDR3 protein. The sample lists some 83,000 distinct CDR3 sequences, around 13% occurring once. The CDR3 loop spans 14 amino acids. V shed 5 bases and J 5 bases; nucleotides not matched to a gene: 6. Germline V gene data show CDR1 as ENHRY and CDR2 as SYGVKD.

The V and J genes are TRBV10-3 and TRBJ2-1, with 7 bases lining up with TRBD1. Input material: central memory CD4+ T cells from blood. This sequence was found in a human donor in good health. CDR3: CAISWDRANNEQFF. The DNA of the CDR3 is TGTGCCATCAGTTGGGACAGAGCGAACAATGAGCAGTTCTTC.